The clone carrying this TCR beta chain has just one count. TCRdb's table, derived via immunoSEQ multiplex PCR, lists solely in-frame clones and lacks some. The table has about 120,000 clones, 80% to 90% seen once; the top ten hold roughly an eighth. This specimen belongs to a study of control samples from healthy donors and cancer patients. Input material: blood. This receptor was identified in a man aged 25 to 45 in good health.

CDR3 nucleotides: TGTGCCAGCAGATCCGGGACAGGGGACACCGGGGAGCTGTTTTTT. It yields the protein CASRSGTGDTGELFF. This chain connects TRBV11-3 to TRBJ2-2; TRBD1 matches 10 bases. The CDR3 runs to 15 residues. J was trimmed by 3 bases and V by 6 bases; bases with no gene match: 4. CDR1 and CDR2 from the germline V gene are SGHNT and YENEEA. Looking up the rest from reference TRBV11-3 and TRBJ2-2 gives the full variable domain: EAGVVQSPRYKIIEKKQPVAFWCNPISGHNTLYWYLQNLGQGPELLIRYENEEAVDDSQLPKDRFSAERLKGVDSTLKIQPAELGDSAVYLCASRSGTGDTGELFFGEGSRLTVL.